This T cell receptor beta chain was profiled in a study of CD8 T cells in Susac syndrome. Reverse transcription of 0.5 to 1 ug RNA was carried out with random hexamers. TCRdb itself ran the immunoSEQ multiplex PCR reads through MiXCR, one entry per CDR3 protein. This table has 71,000 or so distinct CDR3 sequences, 93% appearing once. As concerns this clonotype: Its target is unknown.

CDR1 and CDR2 from the germline V gene are MNHNY and SVGAGI (reference sequence). The CDR3 extends over 9 amino acids. Deletions cut 4 bases from V and 13 bases from J, with 2 bases between. It was negative isolation that provided the CD8+ and CD4+ T cells, whereas TEMRA cells were enriched by FACS. Findings and caveats of the study: None of the CD4+ T cell repertoires in Susac syndrome showed clonal expansion.

This receptor was obtained from a human donor with Susac syndrome. The material sequenced was CD4+ T cells from PBMCs. The rearrangement uses TRBV6-6 and TRBJ1-6; D not resolved. Here the CDR3 DNA reads TGTGCCAGCAGTTCTCCCCTCCACTTT. Its protein is CASSSPLHF.